The rows below give T cell receptor beta chains drawn from one sample of a study of control samples from healthy donors and cancer patients. Clones were read by immunoSEQ multiplex PCR, and TCRdb kept only the in-frame ones, dropping some. The sample has about 250,000 clones, almost 85% seen once. Specimen: PBMCs. The receptors stem from a woman in her sixties or seventies with lung cancer. CDR3s include the opening cysteine and the closing phenylalanine or tryptophan. D genes are given only for firm matches. Size values are once, few and many counts, or a class for expanded clones, and some rows have none.

>TRBV18|-|-
CASSPVKGNTEAFF
>TRBV4-1|-|-
CASSPGLVLDSPLHF
>TRBV10-2|-|few
CASSVGRGDGYTF
>TRBV29-1|-|few
CSVEANTYEQYF
>TRBV11-1|-|few
CASSLGPLDTQYF
>TRBV2|-|-
CASSGWDNQPQHF
>TRBV10-2|-|once
CATGTVYGYTF
>TRBV30|TRBD1|-
CAWSNRGPKNIQYF
>TRBV7-9|TRBD1|-
CASSPNRGRNTEAFF
>TRBV19|-|-
CASSTTHSNQPQHF
>TRBV10-2|-|-
CASSSIGLDNEQFF
>TRBV27|-|once
CASSLQRNTEAFF
>TRBV6-2/TRBV6-3|TRBD2|few
CASSYSMGGTSYNEQFF
>TRBV6-5|TRBD1|-
CASETGSVPETQYF
>TRBV6-6|-|-
CASSLEGNPNYGYTF
>TRBV6-5|TRBD2|few
CASSSRAGATDTQYF
>TRBV20-1|-|-
CSASSWAASGANVLTF
>TRBV18|-|once
CASSRNRAATNEKLFF
>TRBV15|TRBD1|-
CATSNDRGPYEQYF
>TRBV2|-|few
CASSPSSGANVLTF
>TRBV2|-|-
CASSGLKEQYF
>TRBV28|-|-
CASSSRGSYGYTF
>TRBV5-4|TRBD2|-
CASSPAGSGRTHEQYF
>TRBV11-2|-|-
CASSSPRGGVGYTF
>TRBV4-1|TRBD1|-
CASSQPRDRLNYGYTF
>TRBV7-9|-|once
CASSLAQGLAVGDTQYF
>TRBV5-5|TRBD2|-
CASSWTRPYEQYF
>TRBV5-1|TRBD1|-
CASSSGTGIEANEKLFF
>TRBV2|TRBD1|few
CASSRTGRNSPLHF
>TRBV4-2|TRBD1|-
CASSPRTGGDEKLFF
>TRBV4-1|TRBD1|-
CASSHPQGVPQNIQYF
>TRBV18|-|-
CASSPSSSNQPQHF
>TRBV5-1|-|few
CASSALGLGASEAFF
>TRBV7-6|TRBD1|-
CASSLLGTVNTGELFF
>TRBV27|-|-
CASSWGGISTDTQYF
>TRBV5-4|-|once
CASSLRVGADTQYF
>TRBV5-1|-|-
CASSLSPQGGGNTIYF
>TRBV2|-|-
CASRPMGGNTEAFF
>TRBV4-2|-|-
CASSQGGGRFNEQFF
>TRBV5-1|-|once
CASSFSTDAEAFF